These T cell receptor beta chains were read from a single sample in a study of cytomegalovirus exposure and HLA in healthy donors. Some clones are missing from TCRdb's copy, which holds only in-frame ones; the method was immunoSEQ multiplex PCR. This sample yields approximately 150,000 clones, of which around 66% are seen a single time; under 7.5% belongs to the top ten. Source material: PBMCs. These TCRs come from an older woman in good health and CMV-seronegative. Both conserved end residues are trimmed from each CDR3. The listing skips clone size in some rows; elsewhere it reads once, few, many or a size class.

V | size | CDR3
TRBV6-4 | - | ASCWGGNRSYEQY
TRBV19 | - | ASSPTPGTDTQY
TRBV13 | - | ASSTGLAGITDTQY
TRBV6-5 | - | ASSSFGTGIPPSAF
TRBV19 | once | ASTTQGVNTGELF
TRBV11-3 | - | ASSGTLAGAYEQY
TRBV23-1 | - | ASSPRNSTYNEQF
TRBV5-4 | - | ASSSTGTATDTQY
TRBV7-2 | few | ASSAQGASGNTIY
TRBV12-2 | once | ASRLVRGRGETQY
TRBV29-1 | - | SVVSGTGGRAF
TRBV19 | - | ASSILGPGGRSDTQY
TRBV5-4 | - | ASSVASTSGANIQY
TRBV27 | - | ASAGGRNYGYT
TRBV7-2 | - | ASSLDSGGANEQF
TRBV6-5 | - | ASSYGGRVHEQY
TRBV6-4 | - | ASSPTGTDTQY
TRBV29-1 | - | SDWDGQSSYNEQF
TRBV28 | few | ASSPDGTAYREQF
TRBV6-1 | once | ASSETLVSGNPTDTQY
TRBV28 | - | ASSLFLSGTSQETQY
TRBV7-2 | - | ASSLGGTSGNQETQY
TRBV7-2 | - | ASSSVGGEQY
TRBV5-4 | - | ASSLELSLSHEQF
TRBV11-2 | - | ASSSLSLAAYEQY
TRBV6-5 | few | ASSLGGDGYEKLF
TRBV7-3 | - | ASSLYPGNEQY
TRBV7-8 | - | ASSFETYYNEQF
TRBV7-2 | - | ASSYAGTSGSHEQY
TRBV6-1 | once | ASSEGPGYGYT
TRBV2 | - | ASRRQGVETQY
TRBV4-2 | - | ASSQEGGRSYNEQF
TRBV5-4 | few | ASSTDRVRGYT
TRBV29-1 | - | SVDRGGRETQY
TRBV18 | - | ASSTGQSGTDTQY
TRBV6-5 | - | ASSRQPGFNYGYT
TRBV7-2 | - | ASSTDRGREETQY
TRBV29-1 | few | SVGLGHSGNTIY
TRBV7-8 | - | ASSLNRGSSYEQY
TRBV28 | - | ASSPRLAGSYNEQF
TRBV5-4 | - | ASSPDLGQGEKLF
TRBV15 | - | ATSSGPGGNNEQF
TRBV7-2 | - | ASSLATVYGYT
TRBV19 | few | ASSSWTEGNTIY
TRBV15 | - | ATSRVGAGGAYEQY